The sequence of this T cell receptor (beta chain) was determined in a study of OX40 agonist ivuxolimab in advanced cancers. This table comes from immunoSEQ multiplex PCR, and its TCRdb copy is limited to in-frame clones, with some not included. The repertoire has fewer than 75,000 clones, approximately 88% of them found once; the top ten carry approximately 2.8%. The germline CDR1 and CDR2 sequences are KGHSH and LQKENI. The V gene lost 0 bases and the J gene lost 4 bases, with 3 bases spanning the gap. The CDR3 has 13 amino acids. The TCR was taken from an adult with an advanced solid tumor such as melanoma, head and neck, liver or kidney cancer. The sequencing here drew on CD4+ or CD8+ T cells sorted from blood, taken in a trial of the OX40 agonist ivuxolimab. The rearrangement joins TRBV18 to TRBJ2-2; D is unclear. The CDR3 DNA sequence: TGTGCCAGCTCACCACCGAGCACCGGGGAGCTGTTTTTT. This gives the protein CASSPPSTGELFF. The full variable domain, in which reference TRBV18 and TRBJ2-2 provide the parts outside the CDR3, is NAGVMQNPRHLVRRRGQEARLRCSPMKGHSHVYWYRQLPEEGLKFMVYLQKENIIDESGMPKERFSAEFPKEGPSILRIQQVVRGDSAAYFCASSPPSTGELFFGEGSRLTVL.